Detailed here is one TCR beta chain. The data originate from a study of T-cell reconstitution after alpha-beta-depleted transplantation in children. The CDR3 contains 16 residues. V lost 4 bases and J 1 base, leaving 17 bases between the germline ends. From germline, CDR1 is SGHDN and CDR2 FVKESK. Unique molecular identifiers were used in preparing the TCRbeta library. TCRdb re-derived calls from the PCR reads in MiXCR, one entry per CDR3 protein. The sample lists about 610,000 distinct CDR3 sequences; about 10% were seen once. The specimen comprised PBMCs from the stem cell graft donor, sampled from the stem cell graft. The chain couples TRBV14 to TRBJ2-7; a possible D gene is TRBD1 (7 bases). This clonotype was obtained from a human donor who donated a stem cell graft to a child with acute myeloid leukemia. This CDR3 reads CASSPYFAGGSYEQYF. CDR3 DNA sequence: TGTGCCAGCAGCCCCTACTTTGCAGGGGGGTCCTACGAGCAGTACTTC.